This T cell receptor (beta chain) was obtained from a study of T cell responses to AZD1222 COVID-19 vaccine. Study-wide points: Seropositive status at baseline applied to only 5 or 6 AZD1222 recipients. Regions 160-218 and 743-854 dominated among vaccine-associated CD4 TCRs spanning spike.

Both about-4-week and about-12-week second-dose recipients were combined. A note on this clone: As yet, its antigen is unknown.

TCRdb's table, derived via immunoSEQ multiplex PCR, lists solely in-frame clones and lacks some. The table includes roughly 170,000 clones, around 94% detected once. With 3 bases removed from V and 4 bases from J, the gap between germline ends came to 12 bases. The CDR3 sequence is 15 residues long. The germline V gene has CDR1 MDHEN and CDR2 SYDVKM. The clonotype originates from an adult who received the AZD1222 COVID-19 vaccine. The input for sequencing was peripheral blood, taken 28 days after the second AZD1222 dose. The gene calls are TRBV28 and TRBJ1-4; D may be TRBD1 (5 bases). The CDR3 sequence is CASSFGGTNNEKLFF. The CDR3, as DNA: TGTGCCAGCAGTTTTGGGGGGACCAATAATGAAAAACTGTTTTTT. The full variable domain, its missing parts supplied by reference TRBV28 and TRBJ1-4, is DVKVTQSSRYLVKRTGEKVFLECVQDMDHENMFWYRQDPGLGLRLIYFSYDVKMKEKGDIPEGYSVSREKKERFSLILESASTNQTSMYLCASSFGGTNNEKLFFGSGTQLSVL.